This is a list of T cell receptor beta chains from one sample in a study of CD8+CD57+ T cells in acquired aplastic anemia. TCRdb called the reads again in MiXCR, with one record for every CDR3 protein. The sample lists hundreds of thousands of distinct CDR3 sequences; roughly 34% were seen once. Sample: sorted CD4+, CD8+, or CD8+CD57+ T cells (not recorded which) from PBMCs. Receptors were obtained from a human donor with aplastic anemia. Each CDR3 is given with its conserved first and last residue. D genes are given only for firm matches. Size tells how often a clone was seen (once, few, many) or the class of an expanded clone, and some rows leave it out.

j_gene	len	v_gene	d_gene	abundance	CDR3aa	CDR3nt
TRBJ1-1	15	TRBV7-9	.	.	CASSLAASGPREAFF	TGTGCCAGCAGCTTAGCTGCGTCAGGGCCTCGTGAAGCTTTCTTT
TRBJ2-5	13	TRBV9	.	many	CASSGGETETQYF	TGTGCCAGCAGCGGGGGGGAGACGGAGACCCAGTACTTC
TRBJ2-2	13	TRBV7-2	.	.	CASSFRTTGELFF	TGTGCCAGCAGCTTTCGGACCACCGGGGAGCTGTTTTTT
TRBJ2-5	13	TRBV12-3/TRBV12-4	.	.	CASSLLGQGTQYF	TGTGCCAGCAGTTTACTGGGGCAGGGGACCCAGTACTTC
TRBJ2-7	13	TRBV29-1	TRBD1	.	CSVGQGVSHEQYF	TGCAGCGTTGGGCAGGGGGTCTCCCACGAGCAGTACTTC
TRBJ1-2	15	TRBV29-1	TRBD1	many	CSVENAGQYNYGYTF	TGCAGCGTTGAGAACGCGGGACAGTATAACTATGGCTACACCTTC
TRBJ2-7	14	TRBV5-4	TRBD1	.	CASSSNQGVHEQYF	TGTGCCAGCAGCTCCAACCAGGGGGTCCACGAGCAGTACTTC
TRBJ2-7	13	TRBV19	.	many	CASSIEGAHEQYF	TGTGCCAGTAGTATCGAAGGGGCGCACGAGCAGTACTTC
TRBJ1-6	16	TRBV4-2	.	many	CASSPSLPQRGSPLHF	TGTGCCAGCAGCCCCAGCTTGCCGCAACGGGGGTCACCCCTCCACTTT
TRBJ2-7	13	TRBV10-3	.	many	CAISDTREGEQYF	TGTGCCATCAGTGACACTCGAGAGGGCGAGCAGTACTTC
TRBJ2-4	11	TRBV30	.	few	CAWTTGPIQYF	TGTGCCTGGACCACAGGGCCCATTCAGTACTTC
TRBJ1-4	15	TRBV15	.	many	CATSREGSTNEKLFF	TGTGCCACCAGCAGAGAGGGCAGCACTAATGAAAAACTGTTTTTT
TRBJ2-3	16	TRBV2	.	many	CASAVSSAPNTDTQYF	TGTGCCAGTGCGGTGTCTAGCGCGCCGAACACAGATACGCAGTATTTT
TRBJ2-6	14	TRBV10-3	.	few	CAISLLSGANVLTF	TGTGCCATCAGCCTCCTCTCTGGGGCCAACGTCCTGACTTTC
TRBJ1-1	14	TRBV5-4	TRBD1	.	CASSPQGGGTEASF	TGTGCCAGCAGCCCGCAGGGGGGCGGGACTGAAGCTTCCTTT
TRBJ2-1	18	TRBV7-2	.	few	CASSLALNARMSYNEQFF	TGTGCCAGCAGCTTAGCTTTAAATGCTAGAATGTCCTACAATGAGCAGTTCTTC
TRBJ2-3	16	TRBV19	TRBD2	many	CASSIRLAGGPDTQYF	TGTGCCAGTAGTATCAGACTAGCGGGAGGTCCAGATACGCAGTATTTT
TRBJ1-2	17	TRBV11-1	.	many	CASSLGSNREGLYDYTF	TGTGCCAGCAGCTTAGGAAGTAACAGGGAAGGACTCTATGACTACACCTTC
TRBJ2-3	17	TRBV11-2	.	few	CASSLSGPGHSTDTQYF	TGTGCCAGCAGCTTAAGCGGTCCAGGCCACAGCACAGATACGCAGTATTTT
TRBJ1-1	14	TRBV20-1	.	many	CSASIAAANTEAFF	TGCAGTGCTAGCATCGCGGCGGCGAACACTGAAGCTTTCTTT
TRBJ2-1	20	TRBV7-1	TRBD2	.	CASSSRPLTSGRLSYNEQFF	TGTGCCAGCAGCTCCCGCCCACTGACTAGCGGGAGGCTTTCCTACAATGAGCAGTTCTTC
TRBJ2-7	15	TRBV12-3/TRBV12-4	TRBD2	.	CASSPRTSGRAEQYF	TGTGCCAGCAGTCCCCGGACTAGCGGGAGGGCCGAGCAGTACTTC
TRBJ2-3	13	TRBV2	.	few	CASSPDSTDTQYF	TGTGCCAGCAGCCCCGACAGCACAGATACGCAGTATTTT
TRBJ1-5	15	TRBV9	.	.	CASSLEGSSHQPQHF	TGTGCCAGCAGCCTAGAGGGTTCCAGTCATCAGCCCCAGCATTTT